These 20 T cell receptor beta chains came from one sample sequenced in a study of vaccination and CD4 T cells after COVID-19 (dated 2022 in TCRdb). Libraries came from PCR. The instrument was an Illumina iSeq 100. DNA from cultured CD4+ T cells underwent TCR sequencing with the Oncomine TCR Beta short-read assay at the Johns Hopkins FTIC core. TCRdb passed the public sequencing reads through fastp at Q25 and MiXCR, retaining productive beta sequences. Duplicate CDR3 protein sequences are folded into a single record with the most common DNA and genes. This sample has 14,000 to 15,000 distinct CDR3 sequences in its table, and just under 45% of those were observed once. The top ten clones comprise about 8.1% of the sample. For these TCRs, the target antigens are not known. The treatment or condition label corresponds to: 10-day PBMC culture with coronavirus spike peptide pools or control peptides (ViraFEST assay).

Sequencing was performed on CD4+ T cells from blood, cultured in vitro. These receptors were taken from a human donor who had recovered from COVID-19.

This sequence joins TRBV7-3 and TRBJ1-2; 9 positions match TRBD1. The CDR3 runs to 17 residues. Germline lookup yields CDR1 SGHTA and CDR2 FQGTGA. The trim removed 4 bases at V and 8 bases at J, leaving 17 bases unmatched. CDR3 nucleotide sequence: TGTGCCAGCAGCTCAACCGGGACAGGGTTCACACAGGGCGGCTACACCTTC. Its translation: CASSSTGTGFTQGGYTF.

This clonotype has more than one count but fewer than ten. The chain is built from TRBV11-3 and TRBJ1-1; D is perhaps TRBD1 (5 bases). CDR1 is SGHNT and CDR2 is YENEEA in the germline V gene. CDR3 length: 14 residues. Trimming took off 5 bases at V and 5 bases at J, with 15 bases between the two ends. This CDR3 reads CASSRSGSTTEAFF. The DNA for the CDR3 is TGTGCCAGCAGCCGTTCAGGGAGTACGACTGAAGCTTTCTTT.

The rearrangement uses TRBV4-3 and TRBJ1-2; possibly TRBD1 for D (5 bases). In germline, CDR1 is LGHNA, CDR2 YSLEER. V lost 2 bases and J 3 bases, leaving 7 bases between the germline ends. The length of the CDR3 is 13 residues. CDR3 residues: CASSQLQDYGYTF. CDR3 bases: TGCGCCAGCAGCCAATTACAGGACTATGGCTACACCTTC.

V is TRBV2 and J is TRBJ2-7, with a possible D match to TRBD1 (6 bases). With 6 bases removed from V and 3 bases from J, the gap between germline ends came to 12 bases. This CDR3 has 13 amino acids. CDR1 is SNHLY and CDR2 is FYNNEI in the germline V gene. This CDR3 is CASSVLTGYEQYF. DNA of the CDR3: TGTGCCAGCAGCGTCTTGACAGGCTACGAGCAGTACTTC.

This clonotype has only a few counts. The gene calls are TRBV6-5 and TRBJ2-5; 9 positions agree with TRBD2. Germline CDR1 is MNHEY and CDR2 is SVGAGI. Trimming removed 2 bases from V and 5 bases from J; junction bases left unmatched: 6. The CDR3 has 15 amino acids. For the CDR3, the DNA is TGTGCCAGCAGTTACGGGCTAGCGGGGACCGAGACCCAGTACTTC. This sequence encodes CASSYGLAGTETQYF.

This chain joins TRBV7-2 and TRBJ1-6; 7 nucleotides agree with TRBD1. Germline lookup yields CDR1 SGHTA and CDR2 FQGNSA. J was trimmed by 5 bases and V by 5 bases; bases with no gene match: 3. The CDR3 extends over 14 amino acids. The CDR3 DNA reads TGTGCCAGCAGCAGGGACAGTGATAATTCACCCCTCCACTTT. It specifies CASSRDSDNSPLHF.

This clonotype has a handful of counts. V and J are TRBV19 and TRBJ1-1; TRBD1 matches 7 bases. Germline V gene sequence: CDR1 LNHDA, CDR2 SQIVND (reference sequence). The V gene end was trimmed by 6 bases and the J gene end by 0 bases; junction bases not matched to a gene: 4. The CDR3 length is 14 residues. CDR3 in amino acids: CASRPGQLNTEAFF. As DNA, the CDR3 is TGTGCCAGTAGGCCGGGACAGCTGAACACTGAAGCTTTCTTT.

This clonotype showed up just a few times. The J gene is TRBJ1-6, the V gene TRBV18, with D perhaps TRBD1 (6 bases). This CDR3 is built from 14 residues. Germline assignment: CDR1 KGHSH and CDR2 LQKENI. The ends were cut back, 3 bases at V and 10 bases at J, with 13 bases in the middle. In DNA form, the CDR3 reads TGTGCCAGCTCACCCCTCTCAGGGGACTCACCCCTCCACTTT. It is translated as CASSPLSGDSPLHF.

The V call is TRBV19, the J call TRBJ1-1, with a weak D call TRBD1 (5 bases). Germline CDR1 LNHDA, CDR2 SQIVND (reference sequence). The CDR3 has 13 amino acids. V was cut by 7 bases and J by 4 bases, with 13 bases left in between. The CDR3 reads CASNPAGTTEAFF. The CDR3 DNA reads as TGTGCCAGTAACCCGGCAGGGACCACTGAAGCTTTCTTT.

V usage is TRBV19 and J usage is TRBJ1-5, with 7 nucleotides matching TRBD1. The junction had 10 bases not matched to a gene; V was cut back by 5 bases and J by 9 bases. CDR1 is LNHDA and CDR2 is SQIVND in the germline V gene (reference sequence). This CDR3 is built from 14 residues. The CDR3 DNA reads as TGTGCCAGTAGTCCCGCCGGGGCAGGGGGGCCCCAGCATTTT. Translating it yields CASSPAGAGGPQHF. Supplemented by reference TRBV19 and TRBJ1-5, the full variable domain reads DGGITQSPKYLFRKEGQNVTLSCEQNLNHDAMYWYRQDPGQGLRLIYYSQIVNDFQKGDIAEGYSVSREKKESFPLTVTSAQKNPTAFYLCASSPAGAGGPQHFGDGTRLSIL.

The chain combines TRBV6-1 with TRBJ2-5, with 9 bases lining up with TRBD1. Germline CDR1 and CDR2: MNHNS and SASEGT. This CDR3 spans 12 amino acids. Trimming removed 8 bases from V and 5 bases from J; junction bases left unmatched: 3. The CDR3 protein is CASETGGETQYF. The CDR3 nucleotides are TGTGCCAGCGAGACAGGGGGGGAGACCCAGTACTTC.

This clonotype is a singleton in its sample. V is TRBV9 and J is TRBJ2-5; D may be TRBD2 (6 bases). Germline loops: CDR1 SGDLS, CDR2 YYNGEE. The CDR3 loop spans 15 amino acids. Trimming removed 4 bases from V and 2 bases from J, with 15 bases in between. The CDR3 loop is CASSLKGRDQETQYF. The CDR3, as DNA: TGTGCCAGCAGCCTCAAAGGGCGGGATCAAGAGACCCAGTACTTC. Based on the CDR3 plus reference TRBV9 and TRBJ2-5, the full variable domain is DSGVTQTPKHLITATGQRVTLRCSPRSGDLSVYWYQQSLDQGLQFLIQYYNGEERAKGNILERFSAQQFPDLHSELNLSSLELGDSALYFCASSLKGRDQETQYFGPGTRLLVL.

The rearrangement joins TRBV7-3 to TRBJ2-2, with a weak D call TRBD1 (5 bases). CDR1 SGHTA and CDR2 FQGTGA come from the germline V gene. This CDR3 spans 15 amino acids. V lost 3 bases and J 4 bases, leaving 12 bases between the germline ends. CDR3 protein: CASSFDSQGTGELFF. The CDR3 DNA reads as TGTGCCAGCAGCTTCGACAGCCAAGGCACCGGGGAGCTGTTTTTT.

This clonotype came up once. The chain links TRBV20-1 to TRBJ2-7; TRBD1 matches at 9 bases. The V gene's germline CDR1 is DFQATT and CDR2 SNEGSKA (reference sequence). The trim removed 3 bases at V and 1 base at J, leaving 7 bases unmatched. CDR3 length: 15 amino acids. The CDR3 loop reads CSASYRGQGSYEQYF. CDR3 sequence (DNA): TGCAGTGCTAGCTATCGGGGACAGGGATCCTACGAGCAGTACTTC.

The sample holds a few counts of this clonotype. V and J are TRBV6-5 and TRBJ1-2; 7 bases fit TRBD1. After removal of 4 bases from V and 8 bases from J, the junction contained 7 bases not matched to a gene. Germline assignment: CDR1 MNHEY and CDR2 SVGAGI. The CDR3 has 13 residues. The CDR3 sequence: CASSSGGLRGYTF. CDR3 bases: TGTGCCAGCAGTTCAGGGGGTTTGCGCGGCTACACCTTC.

Comments on this clonotype: Germline and junction disagree at one end, which may indicate a read error. The chain uses TRBV11-2 and TRBJ2-7; 7 nucleotides align to TRBD1. The CDR3 is 15 amino acids. From germline, CDR1 is SGHAT and CDR2 FQNNGV. DNA of the CDR3: TGTGCCAGCAGCTCGTACAGGGGTCTTGCATACGGGCAGTACTTC. This sequence encodes CASSSYRGLAYGQYF.

This clonotype was picked up a small number of times. In nucleotides, the CDR3 is TGCAGTGCGAGGACAGGAGCGTCGAACACCGGGGAGCTGTTTTTT. It codes for CSARTGASNTGELFF. The chain couples TRBV20-1 to TRBJ2-2; 7 bases align to TRBD1. The length of the CDR3 is 15 residues. Losses at the gene ends were 6 bases for V and 0 bases for J; bases not matched to a gene: 7. Germline-derived CDR1 and CDR2 are DFQATT and SNEGSKA (reference sequence).

V and J are TRBV5-8 and TRBJ1-1, with 7 bases identical to TRBD1. This CDR3 comprises 14 residues. The ends lost 4 bases at V and 7 bases at J; junction bases unmatched: 10. CDR1 is SGHTS and CDR2 is YDEGEE in the germline V gene. The CDR3 reads CASSPDLQGGEAFF. The CDR3 DNA reads TGTGCCAGCAGCCCAGATTTGCAGGGGGGTGAAGCTTTCTTT. The whole variable domain, filled in from reference TRBV5-8 and TRBJ1-1, reads EAGVTQSPTHLIKTRGQQATLRCSPISGHTSVYWYQQALGLGLQFLLWYDEGEERNRGNFPPRFSGRQFPNYSSELNVNALELEDSALYLCASSPDLQGGEAFFGQGTRLTVV.

The V call is TRBV7-2, the J call TRBJ2-1; D tentatively fits TRBD1 or TRBD2 (6 bases each). V was cut by 5 bases and J by 2 bases, with 16 bases left in between. The germline CDR1 and CDR2 sequences are SGHTA and FQGNSA. The CDR3 is made up of 16 amino acids. For the CDR3, the DNA is TGTGCCAGCAGCCCCGAAGGGGGGATCACCTACAATGAGCAGTTCTTC. Its protein product is CASSPEGGITYNEQFF.

This chain joins TRBV6-1 and TRBJ2-1; no definite D call. Per germline, CDR1 MNHNS and CDR2 SASEGT. The V and J ends lost 5 bases and 5 bases respectively, with 22 bases between them. CDR3 length equals 17 residues. The CDR3 DNA sequence: TGTGCCAGCAGTCAGAGACCCCAGAGAGCTTCGAACAATGAGCAGTTCTTC. As protein: CASSQRPQRASNNEQFF.